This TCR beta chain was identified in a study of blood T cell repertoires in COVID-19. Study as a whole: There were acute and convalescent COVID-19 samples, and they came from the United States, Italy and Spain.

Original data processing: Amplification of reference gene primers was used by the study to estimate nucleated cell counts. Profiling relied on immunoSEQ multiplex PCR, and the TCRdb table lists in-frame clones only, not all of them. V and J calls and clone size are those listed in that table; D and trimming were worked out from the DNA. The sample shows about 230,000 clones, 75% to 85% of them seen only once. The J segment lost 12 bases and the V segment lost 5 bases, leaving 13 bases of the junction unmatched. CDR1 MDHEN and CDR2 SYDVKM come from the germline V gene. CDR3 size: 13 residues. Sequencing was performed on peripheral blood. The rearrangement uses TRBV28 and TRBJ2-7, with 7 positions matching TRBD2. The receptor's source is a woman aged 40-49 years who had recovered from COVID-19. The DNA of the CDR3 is TGTGCCAGCAGTCTAATGGGGGGGGGATGGTGGTACTTC. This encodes CASSLMGGGWWYF.